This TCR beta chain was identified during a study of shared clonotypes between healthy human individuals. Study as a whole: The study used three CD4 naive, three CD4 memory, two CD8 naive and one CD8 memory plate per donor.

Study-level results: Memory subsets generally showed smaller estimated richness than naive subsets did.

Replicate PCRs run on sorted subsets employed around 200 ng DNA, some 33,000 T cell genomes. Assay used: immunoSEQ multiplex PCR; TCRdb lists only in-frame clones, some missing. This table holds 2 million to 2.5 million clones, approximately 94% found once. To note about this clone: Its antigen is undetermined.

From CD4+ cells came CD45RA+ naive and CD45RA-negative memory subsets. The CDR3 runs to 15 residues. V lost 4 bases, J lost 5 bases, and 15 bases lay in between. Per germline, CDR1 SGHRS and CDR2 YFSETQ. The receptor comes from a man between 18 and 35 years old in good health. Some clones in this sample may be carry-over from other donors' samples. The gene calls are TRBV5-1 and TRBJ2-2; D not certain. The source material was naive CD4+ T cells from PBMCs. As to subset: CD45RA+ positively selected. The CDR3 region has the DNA TGCGCCAGCAGCCCAACGGGCCCCAGGACCGGGGAGCTGTTTTTT. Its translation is CASSPTGPRTGELFF.